These 3 T cell receptor beta chains were sequenced from one sample in a study of blood T cell repertoires in COVID-19. Here immunoSEQ multiplex PCR was the method, and the copy in TCRdb shows in-frame clones only, minus some. Of some 150,000 clones in the sample, roughly 85% are singletons; the top ten hold approximately 2.5%. The source material was peripheral blood. Receptor source: a human donor with acute or convalescent COVID-19. The donor label of this sample is uncertain.

The chain uses TRBV7-8 and TRBJ1-2; D gene unclear. Germline-derived CDR1 and CDR2 are SGHVS and FQNEAQ. This CDR3 comprises 13 residues. V was trimmed by 1 base and J by 8 bases, leaving 11 bases between them. CDR3 sequence reads: CASSLGSPEGYTF. The CDR3 DNA follows: TGTGCCAGCAGCTTAGGGTCGCCGGAGGGCTACACCTTC.

This sequence joins TRBV5-6 and TRBJ2-3; perhaps TRBD2 as D (5 bases). Trimming removed 0 bases at V and 5 bases at J, with 25 bases between. The CDR3 runs 19 residues. Germline V lookup: CDR1 SGHDT, CDR2 YYEEEE. Here the CDR3 reads CASSLGAGSEDGRQDTQYF. The CDR3 DNA reads TGTGCCAGCAGCTTGGGGGCGGGTTCGGAGGACGGAAGACAAGATACGCAGTATTTT.

The CDR3 reads CASSQASGRADGSYHEQFF. Here the CDR3 DNA reads TGTGCCAGCAGCCAGGCTAGCGGGAGGGCCGATGGAAGTTACCATGAGCAGTTCTTC. This chain joins TRBV3-1 (or the pseudogene TRBV3-2) and TRBJ2-1; 12 bases match TRBD2. Germline V gives CDR1 LGHDT, CDR2 YNNKEL (reference sequence). J was trimmed by 8 bases and V by 3 bases; bases with no gene match: 17. The CDR3 is made up of 19 amino acids.